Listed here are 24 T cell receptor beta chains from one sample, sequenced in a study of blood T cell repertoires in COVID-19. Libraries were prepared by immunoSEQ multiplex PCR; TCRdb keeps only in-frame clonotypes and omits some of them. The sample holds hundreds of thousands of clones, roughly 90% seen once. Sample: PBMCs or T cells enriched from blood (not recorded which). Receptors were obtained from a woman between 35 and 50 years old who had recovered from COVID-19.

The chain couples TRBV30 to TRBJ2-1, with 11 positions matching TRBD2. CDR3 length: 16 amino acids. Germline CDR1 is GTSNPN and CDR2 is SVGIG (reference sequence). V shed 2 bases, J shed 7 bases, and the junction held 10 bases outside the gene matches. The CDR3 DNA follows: TGTGCCTGGAGTACCCCGGGACTAGCGGATATTAATGAGCAGTTCTTC. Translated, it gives CAWSTPGLADINEQFF.

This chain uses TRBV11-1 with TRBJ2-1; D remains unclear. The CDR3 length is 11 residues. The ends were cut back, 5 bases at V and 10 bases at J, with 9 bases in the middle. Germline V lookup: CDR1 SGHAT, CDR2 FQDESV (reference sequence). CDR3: CASSLSWEQFF. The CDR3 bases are TGTGCCAGCAGCCTCAGTTGGGAGCAGTTCTTC.

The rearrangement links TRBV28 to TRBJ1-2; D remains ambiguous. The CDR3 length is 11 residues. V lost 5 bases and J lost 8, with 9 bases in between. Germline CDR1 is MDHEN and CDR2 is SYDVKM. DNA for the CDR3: TGTGCCAGCAGTACAGCCCGGGGCTACACCTTC. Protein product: CASSTARGYTF.

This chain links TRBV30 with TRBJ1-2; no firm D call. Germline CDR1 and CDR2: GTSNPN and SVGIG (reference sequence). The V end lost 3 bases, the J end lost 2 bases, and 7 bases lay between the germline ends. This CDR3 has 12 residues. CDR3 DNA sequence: TGTGCCTGGAGGGGAGTCAACTATGGCTACACCTTC. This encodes CAWRGVNYGYTF. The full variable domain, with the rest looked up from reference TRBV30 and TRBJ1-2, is SQTIHQWPATLVQPVGSPLSLECTVEGTSNPNLYWYRQAAGRGLQLLFYSVGIGQISSEVPQNLSASRPQDRQFILSSKKLLLSDSGFYLCAWRGVNYGYTFGSGTRLTVV.

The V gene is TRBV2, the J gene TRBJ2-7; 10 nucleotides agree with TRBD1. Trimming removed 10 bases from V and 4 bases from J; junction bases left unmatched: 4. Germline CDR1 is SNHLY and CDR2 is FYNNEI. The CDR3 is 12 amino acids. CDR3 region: CAMTGGGYEQYF. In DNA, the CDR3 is TGTGCCATGACAGGGGGCGGGTACGAGCAGTACTTC.

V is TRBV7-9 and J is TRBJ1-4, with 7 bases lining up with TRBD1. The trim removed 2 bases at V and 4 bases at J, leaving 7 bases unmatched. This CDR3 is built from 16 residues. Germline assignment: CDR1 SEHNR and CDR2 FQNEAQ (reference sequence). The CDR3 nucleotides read TGTGCCAGCAGCTTATCCTACAGGGGTGGTAATGAAAAACTGTTTTTT. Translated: CASSLSYRGGNEKLFF.

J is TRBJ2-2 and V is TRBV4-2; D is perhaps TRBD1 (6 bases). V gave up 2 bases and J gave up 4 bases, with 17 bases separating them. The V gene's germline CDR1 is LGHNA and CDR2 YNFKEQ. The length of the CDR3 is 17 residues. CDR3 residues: CASSQSTGTGLTGELFF. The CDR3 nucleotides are TGTGCCAGCAGCCAATCTACAGGGACCGGGCTCACCGGGGAGCTGTTTTTT.

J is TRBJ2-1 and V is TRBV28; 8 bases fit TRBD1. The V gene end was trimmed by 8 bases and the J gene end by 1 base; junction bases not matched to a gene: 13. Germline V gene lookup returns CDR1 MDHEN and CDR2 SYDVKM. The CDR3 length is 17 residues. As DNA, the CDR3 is TGTGCCAGCGTACCCCTGCCGGGGACAGGTTCCTACAATGAGCAGTTCTTC. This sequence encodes CASVPLPGTGSYNEQFF.

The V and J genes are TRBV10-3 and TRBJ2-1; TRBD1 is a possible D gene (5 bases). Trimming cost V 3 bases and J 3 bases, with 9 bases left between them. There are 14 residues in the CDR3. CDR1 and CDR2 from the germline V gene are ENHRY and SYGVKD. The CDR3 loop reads CAISEDRSYNEQFF. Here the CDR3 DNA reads TGTGCCATCAGTGAAGACAGAAGCTACAATGAGCAGTTCTTC.

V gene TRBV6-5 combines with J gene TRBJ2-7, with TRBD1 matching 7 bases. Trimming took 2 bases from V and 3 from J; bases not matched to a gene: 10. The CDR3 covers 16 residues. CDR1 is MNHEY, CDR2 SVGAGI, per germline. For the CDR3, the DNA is TGTGCCAGCAGTTACGCCTCCGGGGCAGGGGGCTACGAGCAGTACTTC. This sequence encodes CASSYASGAGGYEQYF.

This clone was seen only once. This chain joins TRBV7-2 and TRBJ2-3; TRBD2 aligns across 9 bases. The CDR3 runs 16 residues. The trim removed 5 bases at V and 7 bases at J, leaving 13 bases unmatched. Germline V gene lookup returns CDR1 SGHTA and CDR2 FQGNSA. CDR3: CASSKRGSGGSYTQYF. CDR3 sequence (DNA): TGTGCCAGCAGCAAGCGGGGTAGCGGGGGCTCTTATACGCAGTATTTT.

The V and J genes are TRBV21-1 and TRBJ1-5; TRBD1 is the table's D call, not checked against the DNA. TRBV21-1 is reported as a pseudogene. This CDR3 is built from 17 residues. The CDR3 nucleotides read TGTGCCAGCAGCAAAGACGGCACAGGGGGGAGCAATCAGCCCCAGCATTTT. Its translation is CASSKDGTGGSNQPQHF.

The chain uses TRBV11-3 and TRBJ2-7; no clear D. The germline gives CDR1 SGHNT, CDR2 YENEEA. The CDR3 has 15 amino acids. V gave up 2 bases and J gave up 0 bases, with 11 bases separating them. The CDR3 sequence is CASSLRSGVSYEQYF. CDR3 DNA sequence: TGTGCCAGCAGCTTACGATCGGGTGTCTCCTACGAGCAGTACTTC.

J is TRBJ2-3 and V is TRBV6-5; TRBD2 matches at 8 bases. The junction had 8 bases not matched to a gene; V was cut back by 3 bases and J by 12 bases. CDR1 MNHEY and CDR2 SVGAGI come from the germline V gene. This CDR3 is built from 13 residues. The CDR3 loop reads CASSYDGGRPQYF. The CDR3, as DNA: TGTGCCAGCAGTTATGATGGCGGGAGGCCCCAGTATTTT.

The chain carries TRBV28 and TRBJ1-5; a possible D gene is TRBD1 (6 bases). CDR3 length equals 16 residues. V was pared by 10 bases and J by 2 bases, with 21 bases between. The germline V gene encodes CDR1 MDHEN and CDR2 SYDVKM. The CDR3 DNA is TGTGCCACCCTTGTACAGGGCTACCAGGGCAATCAGCCCCAGCATTTT. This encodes CATLVQGYQGNQPQHF.

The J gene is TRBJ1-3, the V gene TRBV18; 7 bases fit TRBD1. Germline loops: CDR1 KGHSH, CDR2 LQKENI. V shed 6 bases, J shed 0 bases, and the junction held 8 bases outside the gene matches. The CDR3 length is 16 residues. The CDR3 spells CASSPGQPHSGNTIYF. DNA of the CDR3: TGTGCCAGCTCCCCGGGACAGCCTCACTCTGGAAACACCATATATTTT.

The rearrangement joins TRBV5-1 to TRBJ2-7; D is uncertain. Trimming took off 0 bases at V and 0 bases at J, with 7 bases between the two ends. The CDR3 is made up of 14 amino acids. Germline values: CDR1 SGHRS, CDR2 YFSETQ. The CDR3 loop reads CASSLESVSYEQYF. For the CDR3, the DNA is TGCGCCAGCAGCTTGGAGTCAGTCTCCTACGAGCAGTACTTC.

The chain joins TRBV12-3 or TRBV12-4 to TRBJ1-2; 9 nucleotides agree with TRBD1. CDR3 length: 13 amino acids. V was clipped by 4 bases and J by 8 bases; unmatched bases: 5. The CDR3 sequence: CASSSGQGGGYTF. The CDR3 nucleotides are TGTGCCAGCAGTTCGGGACAGGGAGGAGGCTACACCTTC.

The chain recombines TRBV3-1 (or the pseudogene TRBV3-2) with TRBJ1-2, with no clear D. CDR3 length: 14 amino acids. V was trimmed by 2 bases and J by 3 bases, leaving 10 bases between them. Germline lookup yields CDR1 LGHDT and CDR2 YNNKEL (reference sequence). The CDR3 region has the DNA TGTGCCAGCAGCCAACCTCCGGAGGACTATGGCTACACCTTC. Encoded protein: CASSQPPEDYGYTF.

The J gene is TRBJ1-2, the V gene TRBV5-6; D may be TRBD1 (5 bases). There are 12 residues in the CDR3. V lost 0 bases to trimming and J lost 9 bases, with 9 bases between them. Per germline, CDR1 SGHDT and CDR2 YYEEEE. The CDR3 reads CASSLGTYSYTF. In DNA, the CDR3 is TGTGCCAGCAGCTTGGGGACATACAGCTACACCTTC. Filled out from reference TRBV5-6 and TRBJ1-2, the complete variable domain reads DAGVTQSPTHLIKTRGQQVTLRCSPKSGHDTVSWYQQALGQGPQFIFQYYEEEERQRGNFPDRFSGHQFPNYSSELNVNALLLGDSALYLCASSLGTYSYTFGSGTRLTVV.

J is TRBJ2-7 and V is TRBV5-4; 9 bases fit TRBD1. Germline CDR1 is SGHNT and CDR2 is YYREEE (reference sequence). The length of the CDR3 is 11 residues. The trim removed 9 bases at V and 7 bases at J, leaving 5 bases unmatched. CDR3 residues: CATRQGGEQYF. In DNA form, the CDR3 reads TGTGCCACCCGACAGGGGGGGGAGCAGTACTTC.

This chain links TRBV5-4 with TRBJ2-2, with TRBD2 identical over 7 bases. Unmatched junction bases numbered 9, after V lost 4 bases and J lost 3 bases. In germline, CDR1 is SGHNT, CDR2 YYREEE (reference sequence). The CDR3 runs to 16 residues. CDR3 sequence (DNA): TGTGCCAGCAGCCCCCGGGAGGCGGGATACACCGGGGAGCTGTTTTTT. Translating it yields CASSPREAGYTGELFF.

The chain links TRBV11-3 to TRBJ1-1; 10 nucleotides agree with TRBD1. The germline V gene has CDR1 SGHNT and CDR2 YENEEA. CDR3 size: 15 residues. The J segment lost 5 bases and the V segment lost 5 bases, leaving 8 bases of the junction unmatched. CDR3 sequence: CASSPRTGGNTEAFF. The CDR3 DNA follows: TGTGCCAGCAGCCCTCGGACAGGGGGAAATACTGAAGCTTTCTTT.

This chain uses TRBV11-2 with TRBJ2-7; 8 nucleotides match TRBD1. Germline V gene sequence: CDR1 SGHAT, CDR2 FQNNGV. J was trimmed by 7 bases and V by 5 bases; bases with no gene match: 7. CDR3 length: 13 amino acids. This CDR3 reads CASSRQGAGEQYF. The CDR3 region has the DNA TGTGCCAGCAGCCGGCAGGGGGCGGGTGAGCAGTACTTC.